This T cell receptor (beta chain) emerged from a study of shared clonotypes between healthy human individuals. Study-level results: Among the subsets, naive ones generally showed larger estimated richness than memory ones. Some clonotypes were shared by all four sorted-subset donors, while others were not shared. The non-shared ones had lower generation probabilities than the shared ones.

Splitting of each subset's genomic DNA was done evenly across several immunoSEQ plates. Generated by immunoSEQ multiplex PCR, the TCRdb table keeps only in-frame clones and is missing some. The sample lists about 2.2 million clones, more than 85% occurring once. It was CD45RO-negative cells, positively selected for CCR7, that made up naive CD8 cells, with terminally differentiated effector memory CD45RA+ cells excluded. In germline, CDR1 is LNHDA, CDR2 SQIVND (reference sequence). The CDR3 sequence is 14 residues long. Deletions cut 2 bases from V and 7 bases from J, with 14 bases between. Remarks on this clone: Its antigen remains unidentified.

V usage is TRBV19 and J usage is TRBJ1-1, with D possibly matching TRBD1 (5 bases). Sequencing was done on a sample of naive CD8+ T cells from PBMCs. The sequence came from a man younger than 30 in good health. Some clones in this sample may be carry-over from other donors' samples. CDR3 sequence (DNA): TGTGCCAGTAGTATACGGGGTCAGGGAGTTGAAGCTTTCTTT. Translating gives CASSIRGQGVEAFF.